This T cell receptor (beta chain) was recovered during a study of T cell responses to AZD1222 COVID-19 vaccine. Measured with immunoSEQ multiplex PCR; TCRdb has only the in-frame clones, and not every one. The sample lists tens of thousands of clones, 90% occurring once. Trimming took off 4 bases at V and 1 base at J, with 17 bases between the two ends. The CDR3 runs to 16 residues. Germline CDR1 reads SGHRS; CDR2 reads YFSETQ. Note on this clone: Its antigen is unknown.

The study, taken as a whole, reports: Compared with day 0, the breadth and depth of the Spike-specific TCR repertoire rose significantly after two doses of AZD1222. Seropositive status at baseline applied to only 6 or 7 AZD1222 recipients. Most donors were white British, females outnumbered males, and clonal diversity was possibly underestimated. Repertoires were collected only later (after the peak T cell response had occurred).

Specimen: peripheral blood, collected 28 days after the second AZD1222 dose. This chain links TRBV5-1 with TRBJ1-1; weak D call: TRBD1 (6 bases). This receptor was taken from an adult who received the AZD1222 COVID-19 vaccine. The CDR3 loop is CASSPNLGGSNTEAFF. CDR3 DNA sequence: TGCGCCAGCAGCCCAAACCTAGGGGGATCGAACACTGAAGCTTTCTTT.